The clone carrying this TCR beta chain came up once. Data came from immunoSEQ multiplex PCR; TCRdb stores just in-frame clones and leaves some out. The data show some 230,000 clones, 80% to 90% seen once. These data belong to a study of blood T cell repertoires in COVID-19. Study as a whole: The analysed material was cDNA or gDNA that came from T cells, B-cell-depleted T cells, or PBMCs.

The germline V gene has CDR1 MNHEY and CDR2 SMNVEV (reference sequence). The CDR3 spans 16 residues. J was trimmed by 4 bases and V by 1 base; bases with no gene match: 4. Individuals drawn from approximately 26 US areas were about 18 to 95 years old. Grouping used clinical history reported by participants in a survey and questionnaire. The chain has TRBV27 and TRBJ2-2, with 9 positions matching TRBD2. This TCR derives from a woman between 18 and 30 years old in a cohort exposed to, infected with or recovered from COVID-19 (not recorded which). What was sequenced was PBMCs or T cells enriched from blood (not recorded which). CDR3 region: CASSLYSGSITGELFF. For the CDR3, the DNA is TGTGCCAGCAGTTTATATAGCGGGAGTATCACCGGGGAGCTGTTTTTT.